Below are 21 T cell receptor beta chains sequenced from a single sample in a study of HIV-infected children after antiretroviral therapy interruption (dated by TCRdb to between 2019 and 2020). The library was obtained by 3' RACE. Sequencing took place on an Illumina MiSeq. To correct PCR amplification bias, TCR libraries were generated from RNA with a 3' RACE protocol that used unique molecular identifiers. The public reads were reanalyzed by TCRdb: fastp trimming at Q25, MiXCR alignment, in-frame beta chains only. Each record represents a unique CDR3 protein, reported with the most common genes and DNA among its rows. The sample table contains around 41,000 distinct CDR3 sequences; only one count was recorded for under 8% of them. More than 0.95% of the sample belongs to the ten largest clones. The treatment or condition label for this specimen denotes: PENTA 11 planned treatment interruption arm or continuous ART arm.

The sequencing used CD45RA+ CD4+ T cells from PBMCs, pooled from several time points, collected from a donor given antiretroviral therapy, either interrupted or continuous. The cell subset or site label corresponds to: naive CD4+ CD45RA+ CD45RO- T cells. The receptors here all came from a pool of human donors with HIV.

This clonotype appeared many times. This chain connects TRBV5-4 to TRBJ2-5; D perhaps matches TRBD1 (5 bases). Trimming stripped 4 bases from V and 4 bases from J, with 11 bases between. This CDR3 comprises 13 residues. Germline V gene lookup returns CDR1 SGHNT and CDR2 YYREEE (reference sequence). CDR3 DNA sequence: TGTGCCAGCAGCATTCAGGGTCGAGAGACCCAGTACTTC. Translating gives CASSIQGRETQYF.

This clonotype was seen repeatedly, ten times or more. The chain employs TRBV29-1 and TRBJ2-1, with 7 nucleotides matching TRBD2. After removal of 6 bases from V and 4 bases from J, the junction contained 6 bases not matched to a gene. CDR1 and CDR2 from the germline V gene are SQVTM and ANQGSEA. CDR3 length: 13 amino acids. CDR3 sequence reads: CSVRSSGYNEQFF. The CDR3 DNA is TGCAGCGTGAGATCTAGCGGTTACAATGAGCAGTTCTTC.

Only a few counts were recorded for this clonotype. The J gene is TRBJ1-3, the V gene TRBV20-1; TRBD1 might be the D (6 bases). Trimming took 3 bases from V and 3 from J, leaving 15 bases between them. The CDR3 runs 15 residues. Germline V lookup: CDR1 DFQATT, CDR2 SNEGSKA (reference sequence). The DNA of the CDR3 is TGCAGTGCTAGTAACCCGGGGGCAGGTGGAAACACCATATATTTT. Translation: CSASNPGAGGNTIYF.

This clonotype showed up many times. This rearrangement joins TRBV9 to TRBJ1-4; no definite D call. The germline CDR1 and CDR2 sequences are SGDLS and YYNGEE. V dropped 2 bases and J dropped 1 base, with 12 bases sitting between them. The CDR3 runs to 16 residues. This CDR3 is CASSVAPRGTNEKLFF. CDR3 DNA: TGTGCCAGCAGCGTCGCCCCCCGTGGAACTAATGAAAAACTGTTTTTT.

In its sample, this clonotype is medium-sized. An end of the junction differs from the germline gene, which may be a read error. The rearrangement links TRBV12-3 or TRBV12-4 to TRBJ2-5; 8 bases map to TRBD1. The CDR3 length is 14 residues. DNA of the CDR3: TGTGCAAGCAGCTTAGACAGGGGAAAAGACACCCAGTACTTT. Amino acids: CASSLDRGKDTQYF.

This clonotype was recorded many times. V gene TRBV6-1 combines with J gene TRBJ2-1; D uncertain. Trimming removed 2 bases from V and 14 bases from J, with 13 bases in between. The CDR3 is 12 residues long. The germline V gene encodes CDR1 MNHNS and CDR2 SASEGT. Here the CDR3 DNA reads TGTGCCAGCAGTGAAAGTGAGCGCCGCGAGTTCTTC. It codes for CASSESERREFF.

The table lists this clonotype with many counts. The chain couples TRBV12-3 or TRBV12-4 to TRBJ2-4, with TRBD2 matching over 7 bases. V was pared by 7 bases and J by 0 bases, with 6 bases of the junction left unmatched. This CDR3 spans 15 amino acids. The CDR3 protein is CASTLAELAKNIQYF. CDR3 nucleotides: TGTGCCAGCACCCTAGCGGAACTAGCCAAAAACATTCAGTACTTC.

This clonotype was observed many times. At one boundary the junction diverges from the germline segment, which might be a read error. The chain carries TRBV13 and TRBJ1-6, with 12 bases that match TRBD1. CDR3 size: 15 residues. Germline V gives CDR1 PRHDT, CDR2 FYEKMQ (reference sequence). CDR3 DNA sequence: TGTGCCAGCTCGGGGACAGGGGGCTATAATTCGCCCCTCTACTTT. Its translation is CASSGTGGYNSPLYF.

This clonotype has a count of ten or more. The chain is built from TRBV7-8 and TRBJ2-2; D gene unclear. V lost 0 bases and J 0 bases, leaving 5 bases between the germline ends. Germline CDR1 and CDR2: SGHVS and FQNEAQ. There are 15 residues in the CDR3. The CDR3 here is CASSLAGPNTGELFF. The DNA of the CDR3 is TGTGCCAGCAGCTTAGCAGGGCCGAACACCGGGGAGCTGTTTTTT.

This clonotype was observed at least ten times. Here the CDR3 reads CASSPVGGRAPYEQYF. The CDR3, as DNA: TGTGCCAGCAGCCCGGTCGGGGGGAGGGCCCCCTACGAGCAGTACTTC. The V and J genes are TRBV4-2 and TRBJ2-7; 7 bases line up with TRBD2. The CDR3 has 16 residues. The germline V gene encodes CDR1 LGHNA and CDR2 YNFKEQ. Unmatched junction bases numbered 11, after V lost 4 bases and J lost 2 bases.

There are many counts of this clonotype. The chain has TRBV29-1 and TRBJ1-1; the match to TRBD1 covers 7 bases. Germline V gene data show CDR1 as SQVTM and CDR2 as ANQGSEA. V shed 6 bases, J shed 6 bases, and the junction held 10 bases outside the gene matches. CDR3 size: 13 residues. CDR3 loop: CSVTGFEVAEAFF. CDR3 bases: TGCAGCGTGACAGGGTTTGAGGTCGCTGAAGCTTTCTTT.

Only a few counts were recorded for this clonotype. The V gene is TRBV7-6, the J gene TRBJ2-5; TRBD1 matches at 9 bases. In germline, CDR1 is SGHVS, CDR2 FNYEAQ. CDR3 length: 17 amino acids. V was clipped by 1 base and J by 3 bases; unmatched bases: 9. CDR3 sequence reads: CASSLGPWTGVKETQYF. The DNA of the CDR3 is TGTGCCAGCAGCTTAGGCCCTTGGACAGGGGTCAAAGAGACCCAGTACTTC.

The chain recombines TRBV18 with TRBJ2-7, with D possibly being TRBD1 (5 bases). The CDR3 runs 11 residues. V lost 6 bases and J 11 bases, leaving 14 bases between the germline ends. Germline assignment: CDR1 KGHSH and CDR2 LQKENI. CDR3 bases: TGTGCCAGCTCTCAACAGGACACCAAGTACTTC. As protein: CASSQQDTKYF.

In this sample, this clonotype turned up a few times. The chain carries TRBV7-8 and TRBJ2-5; no clear D gene. This CDR3 is 14 amino acids long. With 2 bases removed from V and 1 base from J, the gap between germline ends came to 8 bases. Per the germline V gene, CDR1 is SGHVS and CDR2 is FQNEAQ. The CDR3 region has the DNA TGTGCCAGCAGCTTATTGCTGCGCCAAGAGACCCAGTACTTC. The encoded protein is CASSLLLRQETQYF. Using reference TRBV7-8 and TRBJ2-5 for the parts outside the CDR3, the full variable domain is GAGVSQSPRYKVAKRGQDVALRCDPISGHVSLFWYQQALGQGPEFLTYFQNEAQLDKSGLPSDRFFAERPEGSVSTLKIQRTQQEDSAVYLCASSLLLRQETQYFGPGTRLLVL.

To note about this clonotype: At one end, the junction sequence differs from germline, possibly due to a read error. This chain links TRBV6-4 with TRBJ1-6; D might be TRBD1 (5 bases). Germline V CDR1 and CDR2: MRHNA, SNTAGT. This CDR3 contains 15 residues. CDR3 sequence (DNA): TGTGCCAGCAGTGGGGGACTTTCCTATAATTCGCCCCTCTACTTT. This codes for CASSGGLSYNSPLYF.

This chain joins TRBV10-1 and TRBJ2-3; D is uncertain. CDR3 length equals 13 residues. Trimming removed 5 bases from V and 4 bases from J, with 10 bases in between. Germline values: CDR1 WNHNN, CDR2 SYGVQD (reference sequence). CDR3 loop: CASSTRTADTQYF. DNA of the CDR3: TGCGCCAGCAGTACTCGGACCGCAGATACGCAGTATTTT.

Many counts were recorded for this clonotype. Germline and junction disagree at one end, which may indicate a read error. This chain joins TRBV29-1 and TRBJ2-1; 7 bases line up with TRBD1. Germline assignment: CDR1 SQVTM and CDR2 ANQGSEA. This CDR3 is 15 amino acids long. DNA of the CDR3: TGCAGCGTGGAAGGAATAGGGGGCAGCTTCAATGAGCAGTTCTTC. It encodes CSVEGIGGSFNEQFF.

This clonotype was observed many times. Sequence at one end of the junction differs from germline and may be a read error. This chain uses TRBV6-5 with TRBJ2-5; D ambiguous. CDR3 length: 13 residues. Germline V gene lookup returns CDR1 MNHEY and CDR2 SVGAGI. For the CDR3, the DNA is TGTGCCAGCAGTGATCAGGAGCAAGACACCCAGTACTTT. Amino acid sequence: CASSDQEQDTQYF.

This clonotype was counted at least ten times. V and J are TRBV28 and TRBJ1-2, with D maybe TRBD1 (5 bases). Trimming took 5 bases from V and 5 from J, leaving 12 bases between them. CDR3 length: 13 residues. Germline assignment: CDR1 MDHEN and CDR2 SYDVKM. CDR3 sequence: CASSLGTEYGYTF. DNA for the CDR3: TGTGCCAGCAGTCTGGGGACGGAGTATGGCTACACCTTC.

This clonotype was recorded a few times. The chain carries TRBV6-1 and TRBJ2-7, with 9 bases fitting TRBD1. The CDR3 sequence is 13 residues long. V shed 11 bases and J 4 bases; nucleotides not matched to a gene: 9. In germline, CDR1 is MNHNS, CDR2 SASEGT. CDR3 DNA: TGTGCCTGTCGGCGGACAGGGGTTTACGAGCAGTACTTC. Translation gives CACRRTGVYEQYF.

This clonotype was observed a handful of times. The chain has TRBV7-2 and TRBJ2-6; TRBD1 aligns across 7 bases. Germline V gene data show CDR1 as SGHTA and CDR2 as FQGNSA. Trimming at V came to 5 bases and at J to 2 bases, leaving 6 bases not matched to a gene. This CDR3 has 16 residues. The DNA of the CDR3 is TGTGCCAGCAGCCTGATTGACAGGGCTGGGGCCAACGTCCTGACTTTC. This translates into CASSLIDRAGANVLTF.